This is a list of T cell receptor beta chains from one sample in a study of OX40 agonist ivuxolimab in advanced cancers. Measured with immunoSEQ multiplex PCR; TCRdb has only the in-frame clones, and not every one. The top ten clones hold around a quarter of a sample with about 26,000 clones, about 85% of them seen once. The sequencing here drew on CD4+ or CD8+ T cells sorted from blood, taken in a trial of the OX40 agonist ivuxolimab. The receptor source for this set is an adult with an advanced solid tumor such as melanoma, head and neck, liver or kidney cancer. The CDR3 runs from the conserved cysteine through the conserved F or W. The order of the fields is V gene, clone size, CDR3 length, J gene, D gene, CDR3 protein, CDR3 DNA. D genes are given only for firm matches. Size values are once, few and many counts, or a class for expanded clones, and some rows have none.

>TRBV9|.|15|TRBJ2-7|TRBD2
CASGTTSGASGEQYF
TGTGCCAGCGGAACGACTAGCGGGGCCTCGGGGGAGCAGTACTTC
>TRBV29-1|once|14|TRBJ1-2|TRBD1
CSADGDSPNYGYTF
TGCAGCGCCGATGGGGACAGCCCTAACTATGGCTACACCTTC
>TRBV25-1|.|11|TRBJ1-1|.
CASIHTGWAFF
TGTGCCAGCATACATACAGGGTGGGCTTTCTTT
>TRBV5-6|.|15|TRBJ1-2|.
CASSLLHSLLGGYTF
TGTGCCAGCAGCTTGTTGCATTCTCTTCTGGGTGGCTACACCTTC
>TRBV5-4|.|15|TRBJ2-1|.
CASSLGGADTGEQFF
TGTGCCAGCAGCTTGGGGGGGGCGGATACCGGTGAGCAGTTCTTC
>TRBV30|.|12|TRBJ2-7|.
CAWGSSGREQYF
TGTGCCTGGGGATCTTCGGGGCGCGAGCAGTACTTC
>TRBV6-5|.|15|TRBJ1-2|TRBD1
CASTPITPGGYGYTF
TGTGCCAGCACCCCCATAACCCCAGGGGGCTATGGCTACACCTTC
>TRBV6-5|.|13|TRBJ2-2|.
CASTSSHTGELFF
TGTGCCAGCACCTCTTCGCACACCGGGGAGCTGTTTTTT
>TRBV7-2|.|18|TRBJ2-1|TRBD2
CASSLEGLAGASYNEQFF
TGTGCCAGCAGCTTAGAAGGACTAGCGGGGGCCTCCTACAATGAGCAGTTCTTC
>TRBV6-1|.|13|TRBJ1-2|.
CASSEEHGYGYTF
TGTGCCAGCAGTGAAGAGCATGGCTATGGCTACACCTTC
>TRBV11-2|.|19|TRBJ2-1|.
CASSLDLAMGEWTYNEQFF
TGTGCCAGCAGCTTAGATCTGGCCATGGGTGAGTGGACCTACAATGAGCAGTTCTTC
>TRBV19|once|13|TRBJ2-1|.
CASSMSGVNEQFF
TGTGCCAGTAGTATGAGCGGAGTTAATGAGCAGTTCTTC
>TRBV9|.|14|TRBJ1-4|.
CASSVDTDNEKLFF
TGTGCCAGCAGCGTAGACACAGACAATGAAAAACTGTTTTTT
>TRBV5-4|.|14|TRBJ2-7|TRBD2
CASSPWGAGYEQYF
TGTGCCAGCAGTCCTTGGGGAGCGGGGTACGAGCAGTACTTC
>TRBV6-5|.|16|TRBJ1-2|.
CASSYSTTNSNYGYTF
TGTGCCAGCAGTTACTCGACAACCAACTCTAACTATGGCTACACCTTC
>TRBV30|.|16|TRBJ2-2|TRBD2
CAWSGGGSSNTGELFF
TGTGCCTGGAGTGGGGGAGGGAGTTCGAACACCGGGGAGCTGTTTTTT
>TRBV6-5|.|13|TRBJ1-1|.
CASTWEGQAEAFF
TGTGCCAGCACCTGGGAGGGGCAGGCTGAAGCTTTCTTT
>TRBV19|few|14|TRBJ2-1|.
CASRDLSSYNEQFF
TGTGCCAGTAGAGACTTGTCCTCCTACAATGAGCAGTTCTTC
>TRBV28|.|13|TRBJ1-6|.
CASSIGTGSPLHF
TGTGCCAGCAGTATCGGGACCGGTTCACCCCTCCACTTT
>TRBV2|.|12|TRBJ1-4|.
CASSSTNEKLFF
TGTGCCAGCTCCTCAACTAATGAAAAACTGTTTTTT
>TRBV15|.|16|TRBJ2-3|TRBD2
CATSRFPSGGGDTQYF
TGTGCCACCAGCAGGTTCCCTAGCGGGGGGGGTGATACGCAGTATTTT
>TRBV6-5|.|15|TRBJ2-2|.
CASSYSKAGHGELFF
TGTGCCAGCAGTTACTCGAAGGCAGGCCACGGGGAGCTGTTTTTT
>TRBV25-1|.|13|TRBJ2-7|.
CASSEGTKGEQYF
TGTGCCAGCAGTGAGGGGACCAAGGGCGAGCAGTACTTC
>TRBV7-9|.|15|TRBJ2-3|.
CASSLLADSTDTQYF
TGTGCCAGCAGCTTACTGGCGGATAGCACAGATACGCAGTATTTT
>TRBV9|.|16|TRBJ2-2|.
CASSGTLAQGTGELFF
TGTGCCAGCAGCGGCACTCTAGCGCAGGGCACCGGGGAGCTGTTTTTT
>TRBV10-3|.|12|TRBJ1-1|.
CAIGPVGTEAFF
TGTGCCATCGGACCAGTAGGGACTGAAGCTTTCTTT
>TRBV2|once|15|TRBJ2-5|.
CASSLGGGAYETQYF
TGTGCCAGCAGTCTTGGGGGGGGCGCGTATGAGACCCAGTACTTC
>TRBV6-5|.|15|TRBJ2-7|.
CASSYSLDSGYEQYF
TGTGCCAGCAGTTACTCCCTTGACAGCGGGTACGAGCAGTACTTC
>TRBV4-2|.|17|TRBJ2-2|.
CASSQDVDTWNTGELFF
TGTGCCAGCAGCCAAGATGTTGACACCTGGAACACCGGGGAGCTGTTTTTT
>TRBV11-3|once|13|TRBJ2-1|.
CASSFAEGNEQFF
TGTGCCAGCAGCTTTGCCGAGGGCAATGAGCAGTTCTTC
>TRBV14|few|17|TRBJ1-5|TRBD1
CASSPGTGRSDNQPQHF
TGTGCCAGCAGCCCCGGGACAGGGAGGTCGGACAATCAGCCCCAGCATTTT